Below are 26 T cell receptor beta chains sequenced from a single sample in a study of blood T cell repertoires in COVID-19. Assay used: immunoSEQ multiplex PCR; TCRdb lists only in-frame clones, some missing. The sample yields approximately 200,000 clones, roughly 83% seen once. Sequencing was performed on PBMCs or T cells enriched from blood (not recorded which). These receptors came from a woman in her twenties or thirties who had recovered from COVID-19.

The genes are TRBV19 and TRBJ2-5; no firm D call. CDR1 is LNHDA and CDR2 is SQIVND in the germline V gene (reference sequence). The CDR3 contains 13 residues. V shed 3 bases and J shed 3 bases, with 8 bases lying between them. As DNA, the CDR3 is TGTGCCAGTAGTATCGGTAGTAAAGAGACCCAGTACTTC. It yields the protein CASSIGSKETQYF.

The count of this clone is one. This chain uses TRBV3-1 (or the pseudogene TRBV3-2) with TRBJ1-1, with TRBD1 matching over 10 bases. Trimming cost V 2 bases and J 4 bases; bases outside gene matches: 7. This CDR3 is 16 amino acids long. Germline loops: CDR1 LGHDT, CDR2 YNNKEL (reference sequence). CDR3 DNA sequence: TGTGCCAGCAGCCAAAAGATGACAGGGGGCATCACTGAAGCTTTCTTT. Its protein product is CASSQKMTGGITEAFF.

CDR3 protein: CASSLRQGSYEQYF. The DNA of the CDR3 is TGTGCCAGCAGCCTACGACAGGGGTCCTACGAGCAGTACTTC. This sequence joins TRBV5-4 and TRBJ2-7; 8 bases map to TRBD1. This CDR3 has 14 amino acids. The V and J ends lost 4 bases and 1 base, in that order; junction bases with no gene match: 4. CDR1 is SGHNT and CDR2 is YYREEE in the germline V gene (reference sequence). Filled out from reference TRBV5-4 and TRBJ2-7, the complete variable domain reads ETGVTQSPTHLIKTRGQQVTLRCSSQSGHNTVSWYQQALGQGPQFIFQYYREEENGRGNFPPRFSGLQFPNYSSELNVNALELDDSALYLCASSLRQGSYEQYFGPGTRLTVT.

This chain joins TRBV7-6 and TRBJ2-7; D remains ambiguous. CDR1 and CDR2 from the germline V gene are SGHVS and FNYEAQ. V lost 5 bases to trimming and J lost 0 bases, with 17 bases between them. The CDR3 consists of 16 residues. Here the CDR3 DNA reads TGTGCCAGCAGCCCGTTCGTACCCGCGAGCTCCTACGAGCAGTACTTC. Protein sequence: CASSPFVPASSYEQYF.

This sequence joins TRBV5-1 and TRBJ1-1; D is perhaps TRBD1 (6 bases). The CDR3 is 13 residues long. Germline-derived CDR1 and CDR2 are SGHRS and YFSETQ. The germline V and J ends were trimmed by 8 bases and 4 bases, with 15 bases remaining between them. CDR3 sequence: CARPLTGGTEAFF. The CDR3 DNA follows: TGCGCCAGGCCCCTGACAGGCGGCACTGAAGCTTTCTTT.

The CDR3 nucleotides are TGTGCCAGCAGCTCCCACCCGGGACAGGAACACAATGAGCAGTTCTTC. It encodes CASSSHPGQEHNEQFF. The chain links TRBV7-3 to TRBJ2-1, with 8 bases lining up with TRBD1. The CDR3 spans 16 residues. The germline gives CDR1 SGHTA, CDR2 FQGTGA. Trimming cost V 4 bases and J 5 bases; bases outside gene matches: 10. The variable domain in full, with the rest retrieved from reference TRBV7-3 and TRBJ2-1, is GAGVSQTPSNKVTEKGKYVELRCDPISGHTALYWYRQSLGQGPEFLIYFQGTGAADDSGLPNDRFFAVRPEGSVSTLKIQRTERGDSAVYLCASSSHPGQEHNEQFFGPGTRLTVL.

This rearrangement joins TRBV5-4 to TRBJ2-3; the match to TRBD2 covers 12 bases. Trimming cost V 3 bases and J 3 bases; bases outside gene matches: 14. The germline V gene encodes CDR1 SGHNT and CDR2 YYREEE (reference sequence). The length of the CDR3 is 19 residues. This CDR3 reads CASSSGASGRAMGTDTQYF. The CDR3 DNA reads TGTGCCAGCAGCTCCGGTGCTAGCGGGAGGGCCATGGGGACAGATACGCAGTATTTT.

The chain joins TRBV27 to TRBJ2-1, with TRBD2 identical over 10 bases. Trimming removed 4 bases from V and 5 bases from J; junction bases left unmatched: 11. This CDR3 is 17 amino acids long. Germline CDR1 is MNHEY and CDR2 is SMNVEV (reference sequence). This CDR3 reads CASSWLAGVVQNNEQFF. CDR3 coding DNA: TGTGCCAGCAGTTGGCTAGCGGGAGTGGTCCAGAACAATGAGCAGTTCTTC.

This chain uses TRBV30 with TRBJ2-7; TRBD1 aligns across 10 bases. After removal of 1 base from V and 5 bases from J, the junction contained 5 bases not matched to a gene. This CDR3 is built from 14 residues. Germline loops: CDR1 GTSNPN, CDR2 SVGIG (reference sequence). DNA of the CDR3: TGTGCCTGGAGTGCCGGGACAGGGGACCACGAGCAGTACTTC. Amino acids: CAWSAGTGDHEQYF.

The rearrangement links TRBV19 to TRBJ1-6, with 8 bases identical to TRBD1. CDR3 length: 17 amino acids. The V gene's germline CDR1 is LNHDA and CDR2 SQIVND (reference sequence). The V gene end was trimmed by 3 bases and the J gene end by 9 bases; junction bases not matched to a gene: 13. CDR3 region: CASSILGQGVNGSPLHF. Here the CDR3 DNA reads TGTGCCAGTAGTATTCTTGGACAGGGTGTAAACGGTTCACCCCTCCACTTT.

The sample holds a few counts of this clone. The gene calls are TRBV7-6 and TRBJ2-7; perhaps TRBD1 as D (6 bases). Germline CDR1 is SGHVS and CDR2 is FNYEAQ. Trimming took 1 base from V and 10 from J, leaving 11 bases between them. This CDR3 is 12 amino acids long. The CDR3 is CASSLEADSQYF. In DNA form, the CDR3 reads TGTGCCAGCAGCTTAGAGGCGGACAGTCAGTACTTC. The whole variable domain, filled in from reference TRBV7-6 and TRBJ2-7, reads GAGVSQSPRYKVTKRGQDVALRCDPISGHVSLYWYRQALGQGPEFLTYFNYEAQQDKSGLPNDRFSAERPEGSISTLTIQRTEQRDSAMYRCASSLEADSQYFGPGTRLTVT.

The chain combines TRBV2 with TRBJ2-3, with 7 bases matching TRBD2. The CDR3 totals 15 residues. V trimming: 7 bases; J trimming: 5 bases; junction bases outside the gene matches: 12. Per the germline V gene, CDR1 is SNHLY and CDR2 is FYNNEI. As DNA, the CDR3 is TGTGCCAGCATTGCCGAAGCGGTAGCGGGAGATACGCAGTATTTT. It codes for CASIAEAVAGDTQYF.

V and J are TRBV29-1 and TRBJ2-7, with D unresolved. Trimming removed 6 bases from V and 2 bases from J, with 17 bases in between. The germline CDR1 and CDR2 sequences are SQVTM and ANQGSEA. This CDR3 region has 14 residues. CDR3 loop: CSVTLPGATYEQYF. The CDR3 bases are TGCAGCGTGACTCTACCCGGCGCGACCTACGAGCAGTACTTC.

This clone has a single count. The V and J genes are TRBV5-1 and TRBJ2-3, with TRBD1 identical over 11 bases. The CDR3 is 15 amino acids. The germline V gene encodes CDR1 SGHRS and CDR2 YFSETQ. With 4 bases clipped from V and 4 bases from J, the junction kept 5 bases outside the gene matches. The CDR3 reads CASSVDRGRADTQYF. As DNA, the CDR3 is TGCGCCAGCAGCGTGGACAGGGGGCGGGCAGATACGCAGTATTTT.

This sequence joins TRBV5-1 and TRBJ2-5, with D perhaps matching TRBD2 (5 bases). CDR1 is SGHRS and CDR2 is YFSETQ in the germline V gene. V was trimmed by 3 bases and J by 5 bases, leaving 14 bases between them. This CDR3 has 14 amino acids. The CDR3 is CASSSGVLGETQYF. The CDR3 DNA follows: TGCGCCAGCAGCTCCGGGGTTCTGGGGGAGACCCAGTACTTC.

CDR3 residues: CASSLGGDSPLHF. The CDR3 DNA reads TGTGCCAGCAGCTTAGGAGGGGACTCACCCCTCCACTTT. The V call is TRBV7-3, the J call TRBJ1-6; the D gene is possibly TRBD1 (5 bases). The CDR3 covers 13 residues. The ends were cut back, 2 bases at V and 10 bases at J, with 9 bases in the middle. Germline V gives CDR1 SGHTA, CDR2 FQGTGA.

The rearrangement uses TRBV28 and TRBJ1-4, with 7 bases lining up with TRBD1. CDR3 length: 16 residues. V lost 4 bases, J lost 2 bases, and 7 bases stayed unmatched. Germline V lookup: CDR1 MDHEN, CDR2 SYDVKM. CDR3 in amino acids: CASSSYRGTTNEKLFF. The CDR3 DNA reads as TGTGCCAGCAGTTCCTACAGGGGTACGACTAATGAAAAACTGTTTTTT. Together with reference TRBV28 and TRBJ1-4, the CDR3 gives the full variable domain: DVKVTQSSRYLVKRTGEKVFLECVQDMDHENMFWYRQDPGLGLRLIYFSYDVKMKEKGDIPEGYSVSREKKERFSLILESASTNQTSMYLCASSSYRGTTNEKLFFGSGTQLSVL.

V is TRBV4-2 and J is TRBJ2-6, with D tentatively TRBD1 (6 bases). The CDR3 is 15 residues long. Germline CDR1 reads LGHNA; CDR2 reads YNFKEQ. The germline V and J ends were trimmed by 6 bases and 3 bases, with 12 bases remaining between them. The CDR3 loop is CASSAGEGGANVLTF. DNA of the CDR3: TGTGCCAGCAGTGCAGGGGAAGGTGGGGCCAACGTCCTGACTTTC.

J is TRBJ2-7 and V is TRBV9; 11 bases align to TRBD2. Germline V gives CDR1 SGDLS, CDR2 YYNGEE. The junction had 2 bases not matched to a gene; V was cut back by 0 bases and J by 6 bases. This CDR3 has 14 amino acids. CDR3 DNA sequence: TGTGCCAGCAGCGTAGCTGGACTAGCGGGCGAGCAGTACTTC. This encodes CASSVAGLAGEQYF.

The chain recombines TRBV7-2 with TRBJ1-1, with D uncertain. The germline V gene has CDR1 SGHTA and CDR2 FQGNSA. Trimming removed 5 bases from V and 1 base from J, with 8 bases in between. This CDR3 has 13 amino acids. The DNA for the CDR3 is TGTGCCAGCAGCCAACAGAGGAACACTGAAGCTTTCTTT. It codes for CASSQQRNTEAFF.

The chain couples TRBV13 to TRBJ2-1; TRBD2 might be the D (5 bases). Germline V lookup: CDR1 PRHDT, CDR2 FYEKMQ (reference sequence). V shed 2 bases and J shed 5 bases, with 13 bases lying between them. This CDR3 region has 15 residues. In DNA, the CDR3 is TGTGCCAGCAGCTTAAGGGAGCGAACGGACAATGAGCAGTTCTTC. Protein: CASSLRERTDNEQFF.

The chain carries TRBV27 and TRBJ1-2, with 7 bases aligning to TRBD1. CDR1 is MNHEY, CDR2 SMNVEV, per germline (reference sequence). J gave up 6 bases and V 10 bases, and 8 bases lay outside the gene matches. This CDR3 has 12 residues. The CDR3 region has the DNA TGTGCCACCGACAGGGACTTCGATGGCTACACCTTC. Amino acids: CATDRDFDGYTF.

This clone was seen a handful of times. The chain couples TRBV7-9 to TRBJ2-1; 8 bases line up with TRBD1. With V trimmed by 6 bases and J by 4 bases, 8 bases remained unmatched. This CDR3 has 15 amino acids. Germline loops: CDR1 SEHNR, CDR2 FQNEAQ (reference sequence). CDR3 bases: TGTGCCAGCAGAGACCGGGACAGGAGTTACAATGAGCAGTTCTTC. This encodes CASRDRDRSYNEQFF.

The chain is built from TRBV18 and TRBJ2-3, with 8 positions matching TRBD1. Germline CDR1 and CDR2: KGHSH and LQKENI. With V trimmed by 4 bases and J by 0 bases, 6 bases remained unmatched. The CDR3 totals 16 residues. The chain's CDR3 is CASSLLTGASTDTQYF. DNA for the CDR3: TGTGCCAGCTCACTCCTGACAGGGGCTAGCACAGATACGCAGTATTTT.

This clone was counted once. This chain joins TRBV28 and TRBJ2-2; 9 bases map to TRBD2. The CDR3 is made up of 19 amino acids. After removal of 4 bases from V and 5 bases from J, the junction contained 17 bases not matched to a gene. Germline values: CDR1 MDHEN, CDR2 SYDVKM. In DNA form, the CDR3 reads TGTGCCAGCAGTTATTCGGCGGGAGGGTACCCTAAGTGGACCGGGGAGCTGTTTTTT. Protein product: CASSYSAGGYPKWTGELFF.

The DNA of the CDR3 is TGCGCCAGCAGCCAAGTAAGTTTACCCTGGAGCTCTGGAAACACCATATATTTT. Protein product: CASSQVSLPWSSGNTIYF. The chain uses TRBV4-1 and TRBJ1-3, with D unresolved. This CDR3 region has 18 residues. Per the germline V gene, CDR1 is MGHRA and CDR2 is YSYEKL. Trimming pared 1 base from V and 0 bases from J, leaving 16 bases between.